This T cell receptor beta chain was found in a study of T cells after yellow fever vaccination. Points from the study as a whole: Within FACS-sorted repertoires, abundant clonotypes contaminating from the bulk population could be present.

Generation of TCR cDNA used 5'RACE template switching (which added a universal primer site and UMIs). TCRdb analysed the 5' RACE reads with MiXCR anew, one entry per CDR3 protein. The sample lists 450,000 to 550,000 distinct CDR3 sequences, 21% occurring once. V was trimmed by 4 bases and J by 3 bases, leaving 15 bases between them. The germline gives CDR1 SGHNT, CDR2 YYREEE (reference sequence). The CDR3 loop spans 15 amino acids. With respect to this clonotype: Antigen unknown.

The chain employs TRBV5-4 and TRBJ2-3; D uncertain. Material: PBMCs, obtained roughly 20 days after the first yellow fever vaccination. The origin of this receptor is a man younger than 35 who received the YFV17D yellow fever vaccine. The chain's CDR3 is CASSGSGDGTDTQYF. The CDR3 DNA sequence: TGTGCCAGCAGCGGTAGTGGTGACGGGACAGATACGCAGTATTTT. The entire variable domain, with the rest obtained from reference TRBV5-4 and TRBJ2-3, is as follows: ETGVTQSPTHLIKTRGQQVTLRCSSQSGHNTVSWYQQALGQGPQFIFQYYREEENGRGNFPPRFSGLQFPNYSSELNVNALELDDSALYLCASSGSGDGTDTQYFGPGTRLTVL.